Listed here are 25 T cell receptor beta chains from one sample, sequenced in a study of regulatory and conventional T cells in RAG deficiency. The protocol was immunoSEQ multiplex PCR, while the TCRdb copy is restricted to in-frame clones and leaves out a portion. This sample carries around 30,000 clones, about 90% of them seen once, and the ten largest clones take around 5%. These data were likewise used in another study, on regulatory T cells. That report notes: Primers: 52 TRBV forward and 13 TRBJ reverse.

Sequenced sample: CD8+ T cells sorted from blood. The receptors here all came from a human donor in good health.

This rearrangement joins TRBV11-3 to TRBJ2-6; either TRBD1 or TRBD2 may fit D (5 bases each). This CDR3 is 16 amino acids long. Looked up from germline, CDR1 is SGHNT and CDR2 is YENEEA. The V end was cut by 1 base, the J end by 4 bases, with 11 bases between. The CDR3 region has the DNA TGTGCCAGCAGCTTAGGAGGGGTGGAAGGGGCCAACGTCCTGACTTTC. Encoded protein: CASSLGGVEGANVLTF.

The V call is TRBV5-4, the J call TRBJ2-7; D is uncertain. CDR3 length equals 13 residues. CDR1 is SGHNT and CDR2 is YYREEE in the germline V gene (reference sequence). Trimming took 1 base from V and 2 from J, leaving 7 bases between them. The CDR3 protein is CASSLQRTYEQYF. CDR3 bases: TGTGCCAGCAGCTTGCAAAGAACCTACGAGCAGTACTTC.

This sequence joins TRBV7-6 and TRBJ2-1; 8 nucleotides match TRBD2. Trimming cost V 2 bases and J 0 bases; bases outside gene matches: 18. Germline loops: CDR1 SGHVS, CDR2 FNYEAQ. The CDR3 contains 21 residues. The CDR3 sequence: CASSLLSEGLDKRTSYNEQFF. CDR3 bases: TGTGCCAGCAGCTTATTGTCGGAGGGACTAGACAAAAGAACCTCCTACAATGAGCAGTTCTTC.

The chain recombines TRBV5-6 with TRBJ1-3; no clear D gene. The CDR3 has 16 residues. Germline V gene sequence: CDR1 SGHDT, CDR2 YYEEEE. V was trimmed by 6 bases and J by 0 bases, leaving 16 bases between them. The CDR3 is CASTILPTDSGNTIYF. The CDR3 nucleotides are TGTGCCAGCACCATCCTCCCGACGGACTCTGGAAACACCATATATTTT. Variable domain in full (rest from reference TRBV5-6 and TRBJ1-3): DAGVTQSPTHLIKTRGQQVTLRCSPKSGHDTVSWYQQALGQGPQFIFQYYEEEERQRGNFPDRFSGHQFPNYSSELNVNALLLGDSALYLCASTILPTDSGNTIYFGEGSWLTVV.

The chain joins TRBV14 to TRBJ2-7, with D uncertain. CDR1 SGHDN and CDR2 FVKESK come from the germline V gene. Trimming removed 6 bases at V and 2 bases at J, with 11 bases between. The CDR3 length is 13 residues. In DNA form, the CDR3 reads TGTGCCAGCAGTCCCGGCTCAGCCTACGAGCAGTACTTC. Protein sequence: CASSPGSAYEQYF.

The chain combines TRBV6-1 with TRBJ2-7; D is undetermined. This CDR3 has 12 residues. The V gene's germline CDR1 is MNHNS and CDR2 SASEGT. The V end lost 5 bases, the J end lost 3 bases, and 8 bases lay between the germline ends. The chain's CDR3 is CASSRNNYEQYF. The CDR3 coding sequence is TGTGCCAGCAGTAGGAATAACTACGAGCAGTACTTC.

The genes are TRBV5-1 and TRBJ2-7; a possible D gene is TRBD2 (6 bases). The CDR3 loop spans 15 amino acids. The V and J ends lost 4 bases and 7 bases respectively, with 21 bases between them. Germline V gene sequence: CDR1 SGHRS, CDR2 YFSETQ. CDR3 coding DNA: TGCGCCAGCAGCACCGAGGGACTGCCCCCAAATGAGCAGTACTTC. Its translation: CASSTEGLPPNEQYF.

The chain joins TRBV7-9 to TRBJ1-1, with D tentatively TRBD1 (5 bases). Trimming left V 3 bases short and J 3 bases short, with 11 bases between. Germline-derived CDR1 and CDR2 are SEHNR and FQNEAQ (reference sequence). The CDR3 covers 14 residues. This chain's CDR3 is CASSFPIGDTEAFF. The CDR3 DNA sequence: TGTGCCAGCAGCTTCCCGATAGGGGACACTGAAGCTTTCTTT.

The J gene is TRBJ2-7, the V gene TRBV6-5, with D possibly being TRBD2 (6 bases). The CDR3 is made up of 15 amino acids. Trimming took off 5 bases at V and 3 bases at J, with 17 bases between the two ends. Germline assignment: CDR1 MNHEY and CDR2 SVGAGI. CDR3 in amino acids: CASSAAEGLYYEQYF. The CDR3 DNA reads TGTGCCAGCAGTGCCGCGGAGGGCCTTTACTACGAGCAGTACTTC.

The chain carries TRBV5-6 and TRBJ2-7; D remains ambiguous. Germline V gene sequence: CDR1 SGHDT, CDR2 YYEEEE. There are 11 residues in the CDR3. V gave up 4 bases and J gave up 0 bases, with 2 bases separating them. The CDR3 nucleotides are TGTGCCAGCAGCGACTCCTACGAGCAGTACTTC. This translates into CASSDSYEQYF.

This chain connects TRBV11-3 to TRBJ2-1; 7 positions match TRBD2. Germline CDR1 is SGHNT and CDR2 is YENEEA. J was trimmed by 3 bases and V by 5 bases; bases with no gene match: 4. This CDR3 contains 14 residues. The CDR3 reads CASSPASGYNEQFF. Written as DNA, the CDR3 is TGTGCCAGCAGCCCTGCTAGCGGCTACAATGAGCAGTTCTTC.

The rearrangement uses TRBV6-5 and TRBJ2-7; 7 bases align to TRBD2. The CDR3 runs 15 residues. The germline CDR1 and CDR2 sequences are MNHEY and SVGAGI. V was pared by 6 bases and J by 3 bases, with 11 bases of the junction left unmatched. The CDR3 here is CASSPGLGIHYEQYF. The DNA of the CDR3 is TGTGCCAGCAGCCCAGGACTAGGGATCCACTACGAGCAGTACTTC.

This clone was counted only a few times. This chain uses TRBV6-4 with TRBJ2-3, with 8 bases lining up with TRBD2. Germline values: CDR1 MRHNA, CDR2 SNTAGT. Trimming took 3 bases from V and 1 from J; bases not matched to a gene: 0. The CDR3 has 14 amino acids. CDR3 nucleotide sequence: TGTGCCAGCAGTGAAGCGGGAGGCACAGATACGCAGTATTTT. It is translated as CASSEAGGTDTQYF.

The genes are TRBV13 and TRBJ2-2, with TRBD1 identical over 9 bases. Germline lookup yields CDR1 PRHDT and CDR2 FYEKMQ (reference sequence). There are 17 residues in the CDR3. Trimming cost V 4 bases and J 6 bases; bases outside gene matches: 12. The CDR3 here is CASSSQTGGTYAGELFF. DNA of the CDR3: TGTGCCAGCAGCTCACAGACAGGGGGGACTTATGCCGGGGAGCTGTTTTTT.

V usage is TRBV6-1 and J usage is TRBJ1-4; D ambiguous. Germline V gene lookup returns CDR1 MNHNS and CDR2 SASEGT. CDR3 length: 17 amino acids. V was shortened by 3 bases and J by 0 bases, with 14 bases between the two germline ends. For the CDR3, the DNA is TGTGCCAGCAGTGACGACACCGGGCCAGCAACTAATGAAAAACTGTTTTTT. Protein product: CASSDDTGPATNEKLFF.

The chain carries TRBV6-6 and TRBJ1-5, with 7 nucleotides matching TRBD1. The J segment lost 7 bases and the V segment lost 6 bases, leaving 6 bases of the junction unmatched. This CDR3 has 13 residues. The germline V gene encodes CDR1 MNHNY and CDR2 SVGAGI (reference sequence). The DNA for the CDR3 is TGTGCCAGCAGAGAGGACAGGACCCAGCCCCAGCATTTT. Protein: CASREDRTQPQHF.

CDR3 sequence: CATRLGDRNNEQFF. The CDR3 DNA reads TGTGCCACCCGCTTAGGGGACAGAAACAATGAGCAGTTCTTC. The gene calls are TRBV7-9 and TRBJ2-1; the match to TRBD1 covers 7 bases. This CDR3 comprises 14 residues. The trim removed 10 bases at V and 5 bases at J, leaving 11 bases unmatched. Germline assignment: CDR1 SEHNR and CDR2 FQNEAQ (reference sequence). The complete variable domain, with remaining parts taken from reference TRBV7-9 and TRBJ2-1, reads DTGVSQNPRHKITKRGQNVTFRCDPISEHNRLYWYRQTLGQGPEFLTYFQNEAQLEKSRLLSDRFSAERPKGSFSTLEIQRTEQGDSAMYLCATRLGDRNNEQFFGPGTRLTVL.

This chain links TRBV29-1 with TRBJ2-7, with 11 bases fitting TRBD1. The CDR3 sequence is 15 residues long. Per germline, CDR1 SQVTM and CDR2 ANQGSEA. V lost 2 bases, J lost 4 bases, and 7 bases stayed unmatched. CDR3 DNA sequence: TGCAGCGTTGAAAACCGGGACAGGGGGATTTACGAGCAGTACTTC. It encodes CSVENRDRGIYEQYF.

This chain uses TRBV19 with TRBJ2-3; D not resolved. Germline V gene data show CDR1 as LNHDA and CDR2 as SQIVND (reference sequence). This CDR3 contains 15 residues. The V end lost 5 bases, the J end lost 0 bases, and 12 bases lay between the germline ends. CDR3 nucleotide sequence: TGTGCCAGTAGTTTAGGTCGAGACAGCACAGATACGCAGTATTTT. This sequence encodes CASSLGRDSTDTQYF.

The CDR3 region is CASSLVREGMNTEAFF. DNA for the CDR3: TGCGCCAGCAGCTTGGTGAGGGAGGGGATGAACACTGAAGCTTTCTTT. The chain combines TRBV5-1 with TRBJ1-1, with D possibly being TRBD1 (5 bases). From germline, CDR1 is SGHRS and CDR2 YFSETQ. CDR3 length: 16 residues. With 0 bases removed from V and 0 bases from J, the gap between germline ends came to 12 bases.

The V and J genes are TRBV7-9 and TRBJ2-5; D is unclear. The CDR3 is made up of 15 amino acids. CDR1 and CDR2 from the germline V gene are SEHNR and FQNEAQ (reference sequence). The germline V and J ends were trimmed by 1 base and 1 base, with 10 bases remaining between them. In DNA form, the CDR3 reads TGTGCCAGCAGCTTAGTCCCGTCCATCCAAGAGACCCAGTACTTC. Translation gives CASSLVPSIQETQYF.

This clone has just a few counts. The chain joins TRBV29-1 to TRBJ2-7; 9 bases fit TRBD2. This CDR3 comprises 16 residues. The germline gives CDR1 SQVTM, CDR2 ANQGSEA. V lost 2 bases and J lost 2; bases outside the gene matches: 10. CDR3 residues: CSVEPLAGSSAYEQYF. The CDR3 coding sequence is TGCAGCGTTGAACCTCTAGCGGGAAGCTCCGCCTACGAGCAGTACTTC.

The rearrangement joins TRBV9 to TRBJ2-7; D is possibly TRBD1 (7 bases). The germline gives CDR1 SGDLS, CDR2 YYNGEE. Trimming stripped 4 bases from V and 5 bases from J, with 13 bases between. This CDR3 is built from 13 residues. CDR3 coding DNA: TGTGCCAGCAGCCCCACAGGGGAGGACGAGCAGTACTTC. Its translation is CASSPTGEDEQYF. The complete variable domain, with remaining parts taken from reference TRBV9 and TRBJ2-7, reads DSGVTQTPKHLITATGQRVTLRCSPRSGDLSVYWYQQSLDQGLQFLIQYYNGEERAKGNILERFSAQQFPDLHSELNLSSLELGDSALYFCASSPTGEDEQYFGPGTRLTVT.

CDR3 bases: TGTGCCAGTAGTATTACGGATAACACTGAAGCTTTCTTT. Amino acids: CASSITDNTEAFF. The J gene is TRBJ1-1, the V gene TRBV19, with D hard to call. The germline V gene encodes CDR1 LNHDA and CDR2 SQIVND (reference sequence). The V end lost 3 bases, the J end lost 2 bases, and 7 bases lay between the germline ends. The CDR3 loop spans 13 amino acids.

This clone was seen a handful of times. The CDR3 does not close with the conserved phenylalanine or tryptophan, likely indicating a read error. The limits of the CDR3 on the DNA are not certain, so only TCRdb's listed CDR3 is given. The CDR3 is CASSQNRVGRI. The chain uses TRBV19 and TRBJ2-7; the D call TRBD1 from the table was never checked on the DNA. Looked up from germline, CDR1 is LNHDA and CDR2 is SQIVND (reference sequence). The CDR3 is made up of 11 amino acids, end residues included.